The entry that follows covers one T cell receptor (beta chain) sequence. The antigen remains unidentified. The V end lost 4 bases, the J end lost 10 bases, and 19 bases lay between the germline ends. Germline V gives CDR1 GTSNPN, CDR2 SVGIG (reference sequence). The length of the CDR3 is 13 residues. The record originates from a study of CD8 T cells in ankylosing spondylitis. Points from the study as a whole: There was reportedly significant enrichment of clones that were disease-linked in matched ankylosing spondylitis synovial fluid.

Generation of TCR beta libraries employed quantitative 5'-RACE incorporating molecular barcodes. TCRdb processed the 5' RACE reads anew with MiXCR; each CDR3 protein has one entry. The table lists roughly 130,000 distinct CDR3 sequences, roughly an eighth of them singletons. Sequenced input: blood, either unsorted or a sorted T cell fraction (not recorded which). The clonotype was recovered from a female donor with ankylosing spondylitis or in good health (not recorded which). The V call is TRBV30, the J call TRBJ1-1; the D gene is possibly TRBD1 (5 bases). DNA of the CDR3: TGTGCCTGGAAAATTGGCAGGGAGGTGGGAGCTTTCTTT. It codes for CAWKIGREVGAFF.